The 32 T cell receptor beta chains in this list originate from one sample, sequenced in a study of T cell responses to AZD1222 COVID-19 vaccine. Profiled with immunoSEQ multiplex PCR; TCRdb holds only in-frame clones, not every one. The sample consists of about 70,000 clones, more than 70% of them appearing once. Source: peripheral blood, taken 28 days after the second dose of the MenACWY control vaccine. All receptors come from an adult who received the MenACWY meningococcal vaccine as a control.

The chain carries TRBV7-9 and TRBJ2-2; 7 nucleotides agree with TRBD1. Germline trimming cut 5 bases from V and 1 base from J; bases unmatched to any gene: 4. The CDR3 has 15 amino acids. Germline CDR1 is SEHNR and CDR2 is FQNEAQ (reference sequence). CDR3 bases: TGTGCCAGCAGCCCCCGGGACAGGAACACCGGGGAGCTGTTTTTT. It codes for CASSPRDRNTGELFF. The whole variable domain, remainder taken from reference TRBV7-9 and TRBJ2-2, is DTGVSQNPRHKITKRGQNVTFRCDPISEHNRLYWYRQTLGQGPEFLTYFQNEAQLEKSRLLSDRFSAERPKGSFSTLEIQRTEQGDSAMYLCASSPRDRNTGELFFGEGSRLTVL.

This rearrangement joins TRBV7-2 to TRBJ1-6, with TRBD1 as a possible D gene (6 bases). V was pared by 3 bases and J by 18 bases, with 15 bases between. Germline V lookup: CDR1 SGHTA, CDR2 FQGNSA. The length of the CDR3 is 12 residues. The CDR3 nucleotides read TGTGCCAGCAGCTTGCCCTGGGGGGCACACCACTTT. Its translation is CASSLPWGAHHF. The full variable domain, its missing parts supplied by reference TRBV7-2 and TRBJ1-6, is GAGVSQSPSNKVTEKGKDVELRCDPISGHTALYWYRQSLGQGLEFLIYFQGNSAPDKSGLPSDRFSAERTGGSVSTLTIQRTQQEDSAVYLCASSLPWGAHHFGNGTRLTVT.

The genes are TRBV18 and TRBJ1-5; no firm D call. V was shortened by 0 bases and J by 1 base, with 7 bases between the two germline ends. From germline, CDR1 is KGHSH and CDR2 LQKENI. The CDR3 loop spans 15 amino acids. CDR3 bases: TGTGCCAGCTCACCACCGGGCGGGAGCAATCAGCCCCAGCATTTT. It translates to CASSPPGGSNQPQHF.

The V call is TRBV10-3, the J call TRBJ2-7, with TRBD1 as a possible D gene (6 bases). Germline CDR1 ENHRY, CDR2 SYGVKD. V lost 0 bases, J lost 6 bases, and 15 bases lay in between. This CDR3 is built from 15 residues. CDR3 residues: CAISESPTGSLEQYF. Here the CDR3 DNA reads TGTGCCATCAGTGAGTCCCCCACAGGGTCGCTCGAGCAGTACTTC.

This clone was picked up a small number of times. The CDR3 DNA reads as TGTGCCAGTAGTATAGTGGCAGACCTCTCCTATAATTCACCCCTCCACTTT. Its protein is CASSIVADLSYNSPLHF. The chain joins TRBV19 to TRBJ1-6; no clear D. Germline values: CDR1 LNHDA, CDR2 SQIVND (reference sequence). This CDR3 region has 17 residues. V was trimmed by 1 base and J by 0 bases, leaving 10 bases between them.

V usage is TRBV7-2 and J usage is TRBJ2-7; D gene unclear. V was shortened by 5 bases and J by 0 bases, with 11 bases between the two germline ends. This CDR3 has 14 amino acids. The germline gives CDR1 SGHTA, CDR2 FQGNSA. The DNA for the CDR3 is TGTGCCAGCAGCCCCAGTGTCGGCTCCTACGAGCAGTACTTC. Amino acids: CASSPSVGSYEQYF.

The chain uses TRBV29-1 and TRBJ1-2; D unclear. V was cut by 4 bases and J by 0 bases, with 6 bases left in between. CDR3 length: 12 residues. Germline lookup yields CDR1 SQVTM and CDR2 ANQGSEA. CDR3: CSVARTNYGYTF. In DNA form, the CDR3 reads TGCAGCGTTGCGAGAACTAACTATGGCTACACCTTC.

The chain links TRBV29-1 to TRBJ2-3; D gene ambiguous. In germline, CDR1 is SQVTM, CDR2 ANQGSEA. The germline V and J ends were trimmed by 3 bases and 0 bases, with 10 bases remaining between them. This CDR3 is built from 14 residues. The CDR3 loop is CSVEVGWSTDTQYF. The CDR3 DNA is TGCAGCGTTGAGGTGGGATGGAGCACAGATACGCAGTATTTT.

The chain recombines TRBV5-1 with TRBJ1-2; D is undetermined. Germline V lookup: CDR1 SGHRS, CDR2 YFSETQ. The ends were cut back, 5 bases at V and 3 bases at J, with 11 bases in the middle. The CDR3 consists of 13 residues. CDR3 in DNA: TGCGCCAGCAGTGTGGACGGAGACTATGGCTACACCTTC. This gives the protein CASSVDGDYGYTF.

The CDR3 loop is CASRRGADYGYTF. The CDR3, as DNA: TGTGCCAGTAGGCGGGGGGCAGACTATGGCTACACCTTC. The rearrangement uses TRBV19 and TRBJ1-2, with D perhaps matching TRBD1 (6 bases). V dropped 6 bases and J dropped 3 bases, with 11 bases sitting between them. There are 13 residues in the CDR3. Germline assignment: CDR1 LNHDA and CDR2 SQIVND (reference sequence).

V usage is TRBV11-2 and J usage is TRBJ1-2; tentatively, D is TRBD1 (5 bases). The CDR3 spans 13 residues. Per germline, CDR1 SGHAT and CDR2 FQNNGV. V shed 2 bases and J shed 8 bases, with 12 bases lying between them. This CDR3 reads CASSLPGFNGYTF. CDR3 DNA sequence: TGTGCCAGCAGCTTACCAGGGTTCAACGGCTACACCTTC.

J is TRBJ1-5 and V is TRBV7-2, with TRBD1 as a possible D gene (5 bases). The V end was cut by 1 base, the J end by 0 bases, with 10 bases between. Germline-derived CDR1 and CDR2 are SGHTA and FQGNSA. This CDR3 spans 16 amino acids. The CDR3 here is CASSLVGGGSNQPQHF. In nucleotides, the CDR3 is TGTGCCAGCAGCTTAGTGGGGGGAGGTAGCAATCAGCCCCAGCATTTT. The whole variable domain, remainder taken from reference TRBV7-2 and TRBJ1-5, is GAGVSQSPSNKVTEKGKDVELRCDPISGHTALYWYRQSLGQGLEFLIYFQGNSAPDKSGLPSDRFSAERTGGSVSTLTIQRTQQEDSAVYLCASSLVGGGSNQPQHFGDGTRLSIL.

The rearrangement links TRBV2 to TRBJ2-7; 7 positions match TRBD1. CDR1 is SNHLY, CDR2 FYNNEI, per germline. This CDR3 is built from 14 residues. The junction had 9 bases not matched to a gene; V was cut back by 4 bases and J by 6 bases. CDR3 amino acids: CASSGIVTGTEQYF. The CDR3 coding sequence is TGTGCCAGCAGTGGGATAGTGACAGGGACCGAGCAGTACTTC.

The J gene is TRBJ2-7, the V gene TRBV6-2 or TRBV6-3; D uncertain. Germline assignment: CDR1 MNHEY and CDR2 SVGEGT. This CDR3 region has 14 residues. V lost 2 bases and J 0 bases, leaving 8 bases between the germline ends. The CDR3 loop reads CASSYQTPSYEQYF. In nucleotides, the CDR3 is TGTGCCAGCAGTTACCAAACCCCCTCCTACGAGCAGTACTTC.

This clone has a handful of counts. This chain links TRBV2 with TRBJ2-7; TRBD2 aligns across 11 bases. CDR3 length: 14 residues. The V gene end was trimmed by 4 bases and the J gene end by 3 bases; junction bases not matched to a gene: 2. CDR1 is SNHLY and CDR2 is FYNNEI in the germline V gene. The CDR3 DNA reads TGTGCCAGCAGTGGTAGCGGGAGGGACTACGAGCAGTACTTC. This sequence encodes CASSGSGRDYEQYF.

This clone was observed a single time. This chain uses TRBV5-1 with TRBJ2-3; TRBD1 aligns across 10 bases. Germline CDR1 reads SGHRS; CDR2 reads YFSETQ. The CDR3 runs to 16 residues. V gave up 4 bases and J gave up 1 base; unmatched junction bases: 6. The CDR3, as DNA: TGCGCCAGCAGCCTCTGGACAGGGGGAGGCACAGATACGCAGTATTTT. This translates into CASSLWTGGGTDTQYF. Using reference TRBV5-1 and TRBJ2-3 for the parts outside the CDR3, the full variable domain is KAGVTQTPRYLIKTRGQQVTLSCSPISGHRSVSWYQQTPGQGLQFLFEYFSETQRNKGNFPGRFSGRQFSNSRSEMNVSTLELGDSALYLCASSLWTGGGTDTQYFGPGTRLTVL.

This clone was recorded once. The chain joins TRBV9 to TRBJ2-2, with D perhaps matching TRBD1 (6 bases). Trimming took off 4 bases at V and 4 bases at J, with 14 bases between the two ends. CDR3 length: 15 residues. The germline V gene has CDR1 SGDLS and CDR2 YYNGEE. The CDR3 is CASSPTGLGTGELFF. CDR3 nucleotide sequence: TGTGCCAGCAGCCCTACAGGGCTAGGCACCGGGGAGCTGTTTTTT.

This chain joins TRBV29-1 and TRBJ1-1, with TRBD1 matching over 12 bases. The CDR3 is made up of 13 amino acids. Germline trimming cut 7 bases from V and 6 bases from J; bases unmatched to any gene: 6. CDR1 SQVTM and CDR2 ANQGSEA come from the germline V gene. The CDR3, as DNA: TGCAGCGCTGGGACAGGGGGCTCCTCTGAAGCTTTCTTT. This gives the protein CSAGTGGSSEAFF.

The CDR3 bases are TGTGCCAGCAGCATAGTATCAGGGGACAATTCACCCCTCCACTTT. It yields the protein CASSIVSGDNSPLHF. This chain uses TRBV21-1 with TRBJ1-6; the D segment call TRBD1 is taken from the table without a DNA check. TRBV21-1 represents a pseudogene. The CDR3 has 15 amino acids.

The V gene is TRBV7-3, the J gene TRBJ1-1; no definite D call. Germline CDR1 reads SGHTA; CDR2 reads FQGTGA. The ends were cut back, 5 bases at V and 1 base at J, with 8 bases in the middle. The CDR3 totals 13 residues. The CDR3 reads CASSRQTNTEAFF. The CDR3 region has the DNA TGTGCCAGCAGCCGGCAGACGAACACTGAAGCTTTCTTT.

The J gene is TRBJ1-5, the V gene TRBV19, with D possibly matching TRBD1 (5 bases). Germline values: CDR1 LNHDA, CDR2 SQIVND (reference sequence). This CDR3 spans 14 amino acids. V was trimmed by 3 bases and J by 3 bases, leaving 9 bases between them. CDR3 DNA sequence: TGTGCCAGTAGTATGCGACAGTACAATCAGCCCCAGCATTTT. This translates into CASSMRQYNQPQHF.

CDR3 sequence (DNA): TGTGCCAGCAGCCAAGTGGTGGGCAGTGGAAACACCATATATTTT. Its translation: CASSQVVGSGNTIYF. V gene TRBV3-1 (or the pseudogene TRBV3-2) combines with J gene TRBJ1-3; no reliable D call. Germline CDR1 and CDR2: LGHDT and YNNKEL (reference sequence). The CDR3 covers 15 residues. Trimming cost V 1 base and J 3 bases, with 10 bases left between them.

The chain employs TRBV4-2 and TRBJ1-2, with 7 bases fitting TRBD1. V was pared by 0 bases and J by 3 bases, with 4 bases of the junction left unmatched. The CDR3 is 15 amino acids. The V gene's germline CDR1 is LGHNA and CDR2 YNFKEQ. DNA for the CDR3: TGTGCCAGCAGCCAAGAGACCAGGGGGGACTATGGCTACACCTTC. Encoded protein: CASSQETRGDYGYTF.

The gene calls are TRBV11-2 and TRBJ2-3; 8 bases fit TRBD1. CDR1 is SGHAT and CDR2 is FQNNGV in the germline V gene. With V trimmed by 4 bases and J by 9 bases, 6 bases remained unmatched. This CDR3 has 13 amino acids. This CDR3 is CASSSLDRDTQYF. The DNA for the CDR3 is TGTGCCAGCAGCTCCCTGGACAGGGACACGCAGTATTTT.

The V and J genes are TRBV1 and TRBJ1-3. TRBV1 is shown as a pseudogene. The CDR3 loop spans 15 amino acids. The CDR3 coding sequence is TGCACCAGCATCAGAAAGATGACGCGTGGAAACACCATATATTTT. This sequence encodes CTSIRKMTRGNTIYF.

The chain uses TRBV5-1 and TRBJ2-7, with 7 bases identical to TRBD1. The CDR3 totals 14 residues. CDR1 is SGHRS, CDR2 YFSETQ, per germline. The J segment lost 1 base and the V segment lost 0 bases, leaving 1 base of the junction unmatched. Written as DNA, the CDR3 is TGCGCCAGCAGCTTGGTGGACAGGTCCTACGAGCAGTACTTC. Its translation: CASSLVDRSYEQYF.

The CDR3 nucleotides read TGTGCCAGCAGCTTACTTCTAGCGGGAGGGTCCTACGAGCAGTACTTC. As protein: CASSLLLAGGSYEQYF. V usage is TRBV7-9 and J usage is TRBJ2-7; TRBD2 matches 12 bases. V was clipped by 2 bases and J by 1 base; unmatched bases: 3. The CDR3 sequence is 16 residues long. The germline gives CDR1 SEHNR, CDR2 FQNEAQ (reference sequence).

The chain has TRBV7-9 and TRBJ1-5, with unresolved D. There are 13 residues in the CDR3. The germline gives CDR1 SEHNR, CDR2 FQNEAQ (reference sequence). V was cut by 2 bases and J by 6 bases, with 8 bases left in between. CDR3 residues: CASSLLPGQPQHF. The CDR3 region has the DNA TGTGCCAGCAGCTTACTTCCCGGTCAGCCCCAGCATTTT.

The chain employs TRBV2 and TRBJ2-2; D may be TRBD2 (5 bases). CDR3 length: 13 amino acids. In germline, CDR1 is SNHLY, CDR2 FYNNEI. V gave up 10 bases and J gave up 2 bases, with 11 bases separating them. The CDR3 loop is CATQRGNTGELFF. The CDR3, as DNA: TGTGCCACCCAACGGGGAAACACCGGGGAGCTGTTTTTT.

The chain employs TRBV10-1 and TRBJ2-7, with D possibly matching TRBD1 (6 bases). The CDR3 is made up of 14 amino acids. V shed 0 bases and J shed 5 bases, with 11 bases lying between them. The germline V gene encodes CDR1 WNHNN and CDR2 SYGVQD (reference sequence). The CDR3 region is CASSESHRDHEQYF. In DNA form, the CDR3 reads TGCGCCAGCAGTGAGTCTCACAGGGACCACGAGCAGTACTTC.

The V call is TRBV7-8, the J call TRBJ1-2; D is unresolved. V was trimmed by 1 base and J by 2 bases, leaving 5 bases between them. CDR3 size: 13 residues. The germline V gene encodes CDR1 SGHVS and CDR2 FQNEAQ. CDR3 nucleotides: TGTGCCAGCAGCTTAGGGGTAAACTATGGCTACACCTTC. Protein sequence: CASSLGVNYGYTF. Full variable domain (remainder filled in from reference TRBV7-8 and TRBJ1-2): GAGVSQSPRYKVAKRGQDVALRCDPISGHVSLFWYQQALGQGPEFLTYFQNEAQLDKSGLPSDRFFAERPEGSVSTLKIQRTQQEDSAVYLCASSLGVNYGYTFGSGTRLTVV.

In this sample, this clone turned up once. V is TRBV2 and J is TRBJ1-1; D is unclear. CDR3 length: 11 amino acids. CDR1 is SNHLY, CDR2 FYNNEI, per germline. V was clipped by 3 bases and J by 10 bases, with 9 bases between them. CDR3 residues: CASSDPVGAFF. CDR3 coding DNA: TGTGCCAGCAGTGACCCTGTGGGAGCTTTCTTT.